This T cell receptor beta chain was recovered during a study of Ad26.COV2.S vaccination and SARS-CoV-2 variants. The treatment here: roughly 19 received Ad26.COV2.S at low or high dose, single or two shots; five or six received placebo; per-sample allocation not given. Material that was analyzed had been drawn on day 63 after the first vaccine or placebo injection. Adults aged 18-55 years in Boston included the donor. Expression of Wuhan-strain SARS-CoV-2 spike came from the Ad26 vector that formed the vaccine. The CDR3 is 14 residues long. Trimming cost V 4 bases and J 8 bases; bases outside gene matches: 7. The repertoire was sequenced with immunoSEQ multiplex PCR; TCRdb's copy has only in-frame clones and lacks some. The data contain about 320,000 clones, around four fifths of them singletons.

The rearrangement links TRBV5-3 to TRBJ1-3, with TRBD1 identical over 9 bases. TRBV5-3 is treated as an ORF (open reading frame) with a function not yet certain. The clonotype originates from a person aged 18-60 years who received the Ad26.COV2.S COVID-19 vaccine or a placebo. Sequencing used peripheral blood, obtained in a trial of Ad26.COV2.S vaccine versus placebo. The CDR3 here is CARSPRDRDDTIYF. For the CDR3, the DNA is TGTGCCAGAAGCCCCCGGGACAGGGATGACACCATATATTTT.